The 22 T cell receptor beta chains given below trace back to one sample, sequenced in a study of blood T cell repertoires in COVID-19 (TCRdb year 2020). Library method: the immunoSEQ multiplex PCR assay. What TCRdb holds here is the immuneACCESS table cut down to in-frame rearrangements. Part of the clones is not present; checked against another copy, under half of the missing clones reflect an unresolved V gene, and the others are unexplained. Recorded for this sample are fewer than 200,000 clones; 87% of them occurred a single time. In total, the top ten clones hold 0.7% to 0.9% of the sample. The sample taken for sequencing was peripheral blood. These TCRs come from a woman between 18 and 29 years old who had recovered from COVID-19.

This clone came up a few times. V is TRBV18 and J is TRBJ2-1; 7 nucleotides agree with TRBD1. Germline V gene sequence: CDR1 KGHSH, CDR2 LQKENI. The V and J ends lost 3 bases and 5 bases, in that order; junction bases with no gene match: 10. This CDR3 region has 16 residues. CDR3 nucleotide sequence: TGTGCCAGCTCACCTTACTCCGGGACAGCCAACAATGAGCAGTTCTTC. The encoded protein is CASSPYSGTANNEQFF.

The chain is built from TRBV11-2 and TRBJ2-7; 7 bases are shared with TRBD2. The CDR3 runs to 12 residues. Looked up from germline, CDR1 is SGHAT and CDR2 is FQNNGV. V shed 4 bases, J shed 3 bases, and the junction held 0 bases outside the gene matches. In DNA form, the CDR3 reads TGTGCCAGCAGCTCTAGCGGCTACGAGCAGTACGTC. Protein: CASSSSGYEQYV.

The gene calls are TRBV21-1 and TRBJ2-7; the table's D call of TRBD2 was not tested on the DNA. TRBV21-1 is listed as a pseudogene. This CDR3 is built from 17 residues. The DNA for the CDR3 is TGTGCCAGCAGCAAGCTAACTCGGGATAAATATACCTACGAGCAGTACTTC. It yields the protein CASSKLTRDKYTYEQYF.

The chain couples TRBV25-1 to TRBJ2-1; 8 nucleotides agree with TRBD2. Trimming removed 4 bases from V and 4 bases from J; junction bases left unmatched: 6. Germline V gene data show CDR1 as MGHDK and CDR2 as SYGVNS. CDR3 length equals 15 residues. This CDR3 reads CASSVAGGLYNEQFF. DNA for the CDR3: TGTGCCAGCAGTGTTGCGGGGGGCCTATACAATGAGCAGTTCTTC.

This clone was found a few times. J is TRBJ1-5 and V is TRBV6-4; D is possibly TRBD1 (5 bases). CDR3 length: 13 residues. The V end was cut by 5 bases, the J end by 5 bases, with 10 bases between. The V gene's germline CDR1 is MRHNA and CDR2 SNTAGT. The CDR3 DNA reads TGTGCCAGCAGTAAGGGCAGGGATCAGCCCCAGCATTTT. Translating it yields CASSKGRDQPQHF.

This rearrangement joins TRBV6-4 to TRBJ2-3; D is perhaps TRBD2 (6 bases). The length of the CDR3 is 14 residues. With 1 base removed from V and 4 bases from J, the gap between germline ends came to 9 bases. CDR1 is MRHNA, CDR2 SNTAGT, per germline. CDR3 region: CASSDYPGADTQYF. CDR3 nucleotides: TGTGCCAGCAGTGACTACCCGGGAGCAGATACGCAGTATTTT.

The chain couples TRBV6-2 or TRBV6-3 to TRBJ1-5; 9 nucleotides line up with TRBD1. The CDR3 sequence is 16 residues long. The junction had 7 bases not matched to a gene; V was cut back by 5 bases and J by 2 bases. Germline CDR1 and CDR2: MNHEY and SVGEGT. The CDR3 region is CASSPTHRGRNQPQHF. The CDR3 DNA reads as TGTGCCAGCAGTCCGACCCACAGGGGGCGCAATCAGCCCCAGCATTTT.

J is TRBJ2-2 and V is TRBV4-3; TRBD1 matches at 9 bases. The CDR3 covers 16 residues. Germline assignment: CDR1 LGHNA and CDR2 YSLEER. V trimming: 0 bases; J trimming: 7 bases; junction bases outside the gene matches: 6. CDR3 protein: CASSQEKDRGIGELFF. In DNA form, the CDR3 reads TGCGCCAGCAGCCAAGAGAAGGACAGGGGAATCGGGGAGCTGTTTTTT.

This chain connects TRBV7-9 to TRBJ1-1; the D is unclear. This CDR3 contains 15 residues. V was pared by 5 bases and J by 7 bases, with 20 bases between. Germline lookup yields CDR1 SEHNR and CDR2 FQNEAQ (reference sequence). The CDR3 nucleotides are TGTGCCAGCAGCATTAGGAGCCGGCAGAATAGTGAAGCTTTCTTT. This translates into CASSIRSRQNSEAFF.

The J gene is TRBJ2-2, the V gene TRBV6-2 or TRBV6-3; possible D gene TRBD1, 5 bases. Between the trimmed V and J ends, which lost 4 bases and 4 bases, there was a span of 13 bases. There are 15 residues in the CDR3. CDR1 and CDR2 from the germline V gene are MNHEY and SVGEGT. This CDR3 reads CASSSLGHLTGELFF. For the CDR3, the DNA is TGTGCCAGCAGTTCCCTGGGGCACCTCACCGGGGAGCTGTTTTTT.

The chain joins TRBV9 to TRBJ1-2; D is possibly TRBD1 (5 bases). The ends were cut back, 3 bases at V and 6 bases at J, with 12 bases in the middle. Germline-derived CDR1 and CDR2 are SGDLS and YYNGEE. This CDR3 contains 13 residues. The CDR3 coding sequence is TGTGCCAGCAGCGCTTCCCGGGGGGATGGCTACACCTTC. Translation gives CASSASRGDGYTF.

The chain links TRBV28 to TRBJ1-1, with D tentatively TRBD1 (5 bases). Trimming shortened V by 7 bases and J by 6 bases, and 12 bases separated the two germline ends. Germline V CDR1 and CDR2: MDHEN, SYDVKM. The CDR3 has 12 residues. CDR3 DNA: TGTGCCAGCATGGGGGGGTTGTCTGAAGCTTTCTTT. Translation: CASMGGLSEAFF.

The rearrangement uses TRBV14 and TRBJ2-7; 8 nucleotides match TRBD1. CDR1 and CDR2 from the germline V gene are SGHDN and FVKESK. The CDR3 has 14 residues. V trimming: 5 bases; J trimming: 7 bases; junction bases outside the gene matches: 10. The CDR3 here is CASSERDRDREQYV. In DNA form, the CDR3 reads TGTGCCAGCAGCGAAAGAGACAGGGACAGGGAGCAGTACGTC.

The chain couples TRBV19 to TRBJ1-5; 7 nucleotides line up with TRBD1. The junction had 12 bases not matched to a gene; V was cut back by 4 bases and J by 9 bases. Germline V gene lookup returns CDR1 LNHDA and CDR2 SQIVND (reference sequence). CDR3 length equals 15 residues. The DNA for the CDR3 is TGTGCCAGTAGTAGGGGGACAGAGCTAAGGGGGCCCCAGCATTTT. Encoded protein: CASSRGTELRGPQHF.

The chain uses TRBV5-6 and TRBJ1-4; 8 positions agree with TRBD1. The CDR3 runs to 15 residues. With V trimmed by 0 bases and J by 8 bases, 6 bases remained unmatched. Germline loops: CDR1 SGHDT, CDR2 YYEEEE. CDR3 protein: CASSLGQGAREKLFF. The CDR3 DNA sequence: TGTGCCAGCAGCTTGGGGCAGGGGGCGCGGGAAAAACTGTTTTTT.

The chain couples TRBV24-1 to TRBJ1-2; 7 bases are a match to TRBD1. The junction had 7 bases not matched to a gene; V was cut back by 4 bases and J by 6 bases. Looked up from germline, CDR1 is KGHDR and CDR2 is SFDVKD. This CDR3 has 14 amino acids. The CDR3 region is CATSEPDRADGYTF. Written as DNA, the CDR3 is TGTGCCACCAGTGAACCTGACAGGGCGGATGGCTACACCTTC.

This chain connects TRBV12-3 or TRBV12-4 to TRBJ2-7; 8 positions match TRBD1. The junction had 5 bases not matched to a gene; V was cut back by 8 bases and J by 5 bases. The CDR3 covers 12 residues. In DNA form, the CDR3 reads TGTGCCAGCGGCAGGGGGCTCGACGAGCAGTACTTC. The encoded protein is CASGRGLDEQYF.

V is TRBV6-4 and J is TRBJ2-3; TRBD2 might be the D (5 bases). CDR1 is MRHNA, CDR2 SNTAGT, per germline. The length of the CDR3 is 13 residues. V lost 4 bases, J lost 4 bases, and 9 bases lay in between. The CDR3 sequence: CASSARGADTQYF. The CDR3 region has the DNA TGTGCCAGCAGTGCCCGGGGAGCAGATACGCAGTATTTT.

The CDR3 DNA is TGTGCCAGCAGCAGGAACGACAGGGGTGAGACCCAGTACTTC. This codes for CASSRNDRGETQYF. This chain uses TRBV6-5 with TRBJ2-5, with 8 nucleotides matching TRBD1. CDR1 MNHEY and CDR2 SVGAGI come from the germline V gene. Trimming cost V 6 bases and J 5 bases; bases outside gene matches: 8. The CDR3 extends over 14 amino acids.

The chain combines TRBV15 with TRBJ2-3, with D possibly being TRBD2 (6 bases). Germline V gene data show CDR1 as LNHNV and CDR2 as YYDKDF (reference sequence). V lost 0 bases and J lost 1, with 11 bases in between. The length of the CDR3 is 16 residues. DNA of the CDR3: TGTGCCACCAGCAGAGATGCGGGAAGGGGCACAGATACGCAGTATTTT. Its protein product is CATSRDAGRGTDTQYF.

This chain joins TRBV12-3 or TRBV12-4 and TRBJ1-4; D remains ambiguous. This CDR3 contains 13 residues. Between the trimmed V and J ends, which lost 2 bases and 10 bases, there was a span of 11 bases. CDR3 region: CASSLRGFGKLFF. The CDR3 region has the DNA TGTGCCAGCAGTTTAAGAGGTTTCGGAAAACTGTTTTTT.

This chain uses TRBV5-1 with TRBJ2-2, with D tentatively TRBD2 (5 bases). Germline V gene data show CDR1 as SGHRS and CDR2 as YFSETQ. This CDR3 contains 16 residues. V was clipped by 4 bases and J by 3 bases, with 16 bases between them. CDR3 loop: CASSPPGGRDTGELFF. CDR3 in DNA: TGCGCCAGCAGCCCACCAGGAGGAAGGGACACCGGGGAGCTGTTTTTT. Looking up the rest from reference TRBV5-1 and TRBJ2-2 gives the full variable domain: KAGVTQTPRYLIKTRGQQVTLSCSPISGHRSVSWYQQTPGQGLQFLFEYFSETQRNKGNFPGRFSGRQFSNSRSEMNVSTLELGDSALYLCASSPPGGRDTGELFFGEGSRLTVL.